A single sample is the source of the 31 T cell receptor beta chains below, sequenced in a study of T cell changes during pregnancy in multiple sclerosis. TCRdb's table, derived via immunoSEQ multiplex PCR, lists solely in-frame clones and lacks some. The sample yields 25,000 to 35,000 clones, just over 90% seen once. This specimen was peripheral blood, taken in the first trimester of pregnancy. These receptors were collected from a female donor in good health, enrolled as a control in a pregnancy study.

V gene TRBV6-5 combines with J gene TRBJ1-3; D gene ambiguous. Deletions cut 0 bases from V and 4 bases from J, with 4 bases between. CDR1 is MNHEY and CDR2 is SVGAGI in the germline V gene. The CDR3 sequence is 13 residues long. The CDR3 coding sequence is TGTGCCAGCAGTTACTCGAGCGGAAACACCATATATTTT. It is translated as CASSYSSGNTIYF.

This clone was observed once. J is TRBJ1-5 and V is TRBV5-1; 7 bases are shared with TRBD1. In germline, CDR1 is SGHRS, CDR2 YFSETQ. V dropped 5 bases and J dropped 1; count of bases not matched to a gene: 9. The CDR3 loop spans 16 amino acids. The CDR3 DNA follows: TGCGCCAGCAGTTTCTTGACAGGGAGCAGCAATCAGCCCCAGCATTTT. This encodes CASSFLTGSSNQPQHF.

The chain employs TRBV6-4 and TRBJ2-6; 7 bases are shared with TRBD1. In germline, CDR1 is MRHNA, CDR2 SNTAGT. This CDR3 has 16 residues. The J segment lost 0 bases and the V segment lost 3 bases, leaving 2 bases of the junction unmatched. Here the CDR3 reads CASSERTGSGANVLTF. In DNA, the CDR3 is TGTGCCAGCAGTGAGAGGACAGGCTCTGGGGCCAACGTCCTGACTTTC.

The CDR3 region is CASSLVGTSGGRTDTQYF. The CDR3 coding sequence is TGTGCCAGCAGCTTAGTTGGGACTAGCGGGGGGCGAACAGATACGCAGTATTTT. The chain couples TRBV7-2 to TRBJ2-3, with TRBD2 matching 15 bases. The CDR3 covers 18 residues. The germline gives CDR1 SGHTA, CDR2 FQGNSA. The trim removed 1 base at V and 3 bases at J, leaving 5 bases unmatched.

This clone was seen once. The genes are TRBV5-5 and TRBJ2-7, with unresolved D. Germline V CDR1 and CDR2: SGHKS, YYEKEE (reference sequence). V lost 4 bases, J lost 0 bases, and 14 bases lay in between. The CDR3 spans 15 residues. For the CDR3, the DNA is TGTGCCAGCAGCCCTAGAATCAGCCCCTCCTACGAGCAGTACTTC. Its translation: CASSPRISPSYEQYF.

V and J are TRBV5-8 and TRBJ2-2; the match to TRBD1 covers 7 bases. V shed 4 bases and J 9 bases; nucleotides not matched to a gene: 15. Germline V gene lookup returns CDR1 SGHTS and CDR2 YDEGEE. This CDR3 has 16 residues. The CDR3 DNA reads TGTGCCAGCAGCCGATACGGAACAGGGGAGCTGCGGGAGCTGTTTTTT. Translating it yields CASSRYGTGELRELFF.

The genes are TRBV29-1 and TRBJ1-2; perhaps TRBD1 as D (6 bases). The CDR3 is 12 residues long. The germline V gene has CDR1 SQVTM and CDR2 ANQGSEA. V was shortened by 5 bases and J by 8 bases, with 15 bases between the two germline ends. CDR3 residues: CSVSGQQGGYTF. The CDR3 DNA is TGCAGCGTTTCTGGACAGCAGGGAGGCTACACCTTC.

The genes are TRBV6-4 and TRBJ1-2, with 9 bases that match TRBD1. Germline CDR1 is MRHNA and CDR2 is SNTAGT. This CDR3 region has 15 residues. J lost 7 bases, V lost 6 bases, and 12 bases had no gene match. The CDR3 DNA sequence: TGTGCCAGCAGCCCCGGGACAGGGCCCGGAGGTGGCTACACCTTC. Protein sequence: CASSPGTGPGGGYTF.

This clone was seen just once. The V gene is TRBV27, the J gene TRBJ2-7; tentatively, D is TRBD1 (7 bases). The CDR3 is 12 amino acids. V gave up 9 bases and J gave up 6 bases, with 15 bases separating them. The germline V gene encodes CDR1 MNHEY and CDR2 SMNVEV (reference sequence). CDR3 DNA sequence: TGTGCCAGTGCGCAGGGGGGACGCGAGCAGTACTTC. Protein: CASAQGGREQYF.

DNA for the CDR3: TGTGCCACTTCGAACCGTCGAGGGGGGGGGAGTAACACTGAAGCTTTCTTT. Translating it yields CATSNRRGGGSNTEAFF. The genes are TRBV7-2 and TRBJ1-1; a weak D match, TRBD1 (6 bases). The CDR3 is 17 residues long. V lost 10 bases, J lost 2 bases, and 26 bases lay in between. CDR1 and CDR2 from the germline V gene are SGHTA and FQGNSA.

The rearrangement uses TRBV7-2 and TRBJ1-5; tentative D call: TRBD1 (6 bases). The CDR3 is made up of 14 amino acids. The V end was cut by 4 bases, the J end by 5 bases, with 12 bases between. CDR1 is SGHTA, CDR2 FQGNSA, per germline. CDR3 loop: CASSYRDTYQPQHF. The CDR3 nucleotides are TGTGCCAGCAGCTACCGGGACACCTATCAGCCCCAGCATTTT.

The chain uses TRBV19 and TRBJ1-5; 8 bases are shared with TRBD1. The CDR3 contains 17 residues. The germline V gene has CDR1 LNHDA and CDR2 SQIVND (reference sequence). The V and J ends lost 7 bases and 3 bases, in that order; junction bases with no gene match: 14. The DNA for the CDR3 is TGTGCCAGTAATAAGGAGTCTGGGACAGGTCACAATCAGCCCCAGCATTTT. Its protein product is CASNKESGTGHNQPQHF.

This clone has a handful of counts. V gene TRBV19 combines with J gene TRBJ1-1; weak D call: TRBD1 (5 bases). The germline CDR1 and CDR2 sequences are LNHDA and SQIVND (reference sequence). Trimming shortened V by 7 bases and J by 5 bases, and 11 bases separated the two germline ends. This CDR3 comprises 12 residues. The CDR3 here is CASMFPGTEAFF. The CDR3 coding sequence is TGTGCCAGTATGTTCCCAGGGACTGAAGCTTTCTTT.

The V and J genes are TRBV5-1 and TRBJ2-7; 8 nucleotides line up with TRBD1. Per germline, CDR1 SGHRS and CDR2 YFSETQ. The trim removed 0 bases at V and 0 bases at J, leaving 5 bases unmatched. This CDR3 has 16 amino acids. DNA for the CDR3: TGCGCCAGCAGCTTGGGGGGACAGGAAAGCTCCTACGAGCAGTACTTC. It specifies CASSLGGQESSYEQYF.

This clone was seen a single time. The chain links TRBV9 to TRBJ2-3; D perhaps matches TRBD2 (6 bases). This CDR3 is built from 15 residues. Germline V gene data show CDR1 as SGDLS and CDR2 as YYNGEE. V was shortened by 7 bases and J by 1 base, with 16 bases between the two germline ends. The DNA of the CDR3 is TGTGCCAGCGGGTCACAGCGGGTGGGCACAGATACGCAGTATTTT. Amino acids: CASGSQRVGTDTQYF.

This chain joins TRBV4-2 and TRBJ2-2, with TRBD2 identical over 8 bases. Germline V lookup: CDR1 LGHNA, CDR2 YNFKEQ. V shed 2 bases, J shed 7 bases, and the junction held 6 bases outside the gene matches. CDR3 length equals 15 residues. The CDR3: CASSQRAGGGGELFF. For the CDR3, the DNA is TGTGCCAGCAGCCAACGGGCGGGAGGAGGCGGGGAGCTGTTTTTT.

A remark on this clone: An end of the junction does not agree with germline; a read error may underlie this. V gene TRBV19 combines with J gene TRBJ1-3; 9 nucleotides line up with TRBD1. The CDR3 is 13 residues long. Germline V gives CDR1 LNHDA, CDR2 SQIVND (reference sequence). The CDR3 spells CASSIGGQGPPVF. CDR3 nucleotide sequence: TGTGCCAGTAGTATAGGGGGACAGGGTCCTCCGGTTTTT. The full variable domain, rest sourced from reference TRBV19 and TRBJ1-3, is DGGITQSPKYLFRKEGQNVTLSCEQNLNHDAMYWYRQDPGQGLRLIYYSQIVNDFQKGDIAEGYSVSREKKESFPLTVTSAQKNPTAFYLCASSIGGQGPPVFGEGSWLTVV.

The table lists this clone with a count of one. The rearrangement links TRBV7-9 to TRBJ2-1; D may be TRBD2 (7 bases). The CDR3 runs 16 residues. V shed 3 bases and J shed 4 bases, with 16 bases lying between them. CDR1 and CDR2 from the germline V gene are SEHNR and FQNEAQ (reference sequence). The CDR3 coding sequence is TGTGCCAGCAGCTTGGGGGGGCTAGCGGCTTACAATGAGCAGTTCTTC. This sequence encodes CASSLGGLAAYNEQFF.

V usage is TRBV5-6 and J usage is TRBJ2-7, with TRBD1 matching 9 bases. This CDR3 has 16 amino acids. V lost 0 bases to trimming and J lost 3 bases; unmatched junction nucleotides: 7. Per germline, CDR1 SGHDT and CDR2 YYEEEE. The CDR3, as DNA: TGTGCCAGCAGCTTGGGGCCGGGACAGGGACACTACGAGCAGTACTTC. Translated, it gives CASSLGPGQGHYEQYF.

The rearrangement links TRBV7-2 to TRBJ1-3; 9 nucleotides agree with TRBD1. Germline V gene data show CDR1 as SGHTA and CDR2 as FQGNSA. V trimming: 5 bases; J trimming: 0 bases; junction bases outside the gene matches: 5. This CDR3 contains 16 residues. The chain's CDR3 is CASSRMGQGSGNTIYF. In nucleotides, the CDR3 is TGTGCCAGCAGCCGGATGGGACAGGGCTCTGGAAACACCATATATTTT.

The chain is built from TRBV10-3 and TRBJ2-1; 11 nucleotides align to TRBD1. V was clipped by 9 bases and J by 7 bases; unmatched bases: 5. The CDR3 has 13 amino acids. CDR1 is ENHRY, CDR2 SYGVKD, per germline. CDR3 bases: TGTGCCATTCGGGACAGGGGGAAAAATGAGCAGTTCTTC. Its translation: CAIRDRGKNEQFF.

This sequence joins TRBV5-1 and TRBJ1-1, with a tentative D call TRBD1 (6 bases). V gave up 0 bases and J gave up 5 bases, with 14 bases separating them. This CDR3 has 15 amino acids. Germline loops: CDR1 SGHRS, CDR2 YFSETQ. CDR3 amino acids: CASSLETGLGTEAFF. Here the CDR3 DNA reads TGCGCCAGCAGCTTGGAGACAGGCCTTGGGACTGAAGCTTTCTTT.

The rearrangement uses TRBV19 and TRBJ1-1, with a tentative D call TRBD1 (5 bases). The CDR3 runs to 13 residues. Deletions cut 5 bases from V and 4 bases from J, with 11 bases between. In germline, CDR1 is LNHDA, CDR2 SQIVND (reference sequence). The CDR3 sequence: CASSPEGTTEAFF. For the CDR3, the DNA is TGTGCCAGTAGTCCGGAGGGGACCACTGAAGCTTTCTTT.

The chain has TRBV7-2 and TRBJ2-7; D call uncertain. This CDR3 is built from 16 residues. CDR1 and CDR2 from the germline V gene are SGHTA and FQGNSA. V lost 2 bases and J 0 bases, leaving 14 bases between the germline ends. The DNA for the CDR3 is TGTGCCAGCAGCTTATGGGCCAGCTCAACCTCCTACGAGCAGTACTTC. Protein sequence: CASSLWASSTSYEQYF.

The V call is TRBV4-1, the J call TRBJ1-4, with 7 bases identical to TRBD1. Trimming at V came to 0 bases and at J to 4 bases, leaving 5 bases not matched to a gene. The CDR3 has 16 residues. The germline V gene encodes CDR1 MGHRA and CDR2 YSYEKL. CDR3 in amino acids: CASSQDRDSYNEKLFF. The CDR3 bases are TGCGCCAGCAGCCAAGATCGGGACAGTTATAATGAAAAACTGTTTTTT.

This chain joins TRBV29-1 and TRBJ1-1; unclear D gene. CDR1 and CDR2 from the germline V gene are SQVTM and ANQGSEA. The CDR3 is 11 residues long. The CDR3 spells CGSLTPTEAFF. In DNA form, the CDR3 reads TGCGGGAGCTTGACCCCTACTGAAGCTTTCTTT.

The V call is TRBV5-1, the J call TRBJ2-5; a weak D match, TRBD2 (5 bases). Deletions cut 0 bases from V and 5 bases from J, with 14 bases between. The CDR3 length is 15 residues. The germline CDR1 and CDR2 sequences are SGHRS and YFSETQ. CDR3 sequence: CASSLAVGTGETQYF. The CDR3 coding sequence is TGCGCCAGCAGCTTGGCGGTGGGCACGGGGGAGACCCAGTACTTC.

This chain uses TRBV7-9 with TRBJ2-2; 8 nucleotides match TRBD1. V was clipped by 5 bases and J by 7 bases; unmatched bases: 3. The CDR3 runs to 13 residues. CDR1 SEHNR and CDR2 FQNEAQ come from the germline V gene (reference sequence). CDR3 nucleotides: TGTGCCAGCAGCACACAGGGGGGCGGGGAGCTGTTTTTT. As protein: CASSTQGGGELFF.

The chain recombines TRBV11-3 with TRBJ2-3; 12 nucleotides line up with TRBD2. This CDR3 is 17 amino acids long. V was clipped by 5 bases and J by 6 bases; unmatched bases: 12. In germline, CDR1 is SGHNT, CDR2 YENEEA. The CDR3 is CASSPLVTSGRGDTQYF. The CDR3, as DNA: TGTGCCAGCAGCCCGCTCGTGACTAGCGGGAGAGGTGATACGCAGTATTTT.

This chain joins TRBV30 and TRBJ1-6; 7 bases fit TRBD1. Germline CDR1 is GTSNPN and CDR2 is SVGIG (reference sequence). The trim removed 2 bases at V and 0 bases at J, leaving 7 bases unmatched. The CDR3 extends over 17 amino acids. Here the CDR3 DNA reads TGTGCCTGGAGTCGAGACAGGGTGAGCTCCTATAATTCACCCCTCCACTTT. Its protein product is CAWSRDRVSSYNSPLHF.

This chain connects TRBV7-2 to TRBJ2-1; 7 nucleotides align to TRBD2. V was clipped by 5 bases and J by 1 base; unmatched bases: 5. This CDR3 has 15 amino acids. Germline CDR1 is SGHTA and CDR2 is FQGNSA. The DNA of the CDR3 is TGTGCCAGCAGCGCAGGACTAGGGTCCTACAATGAGCAGTTCTTC. It is translated as CASSAGLGSYNEQFF. Together with reference TRBV7-2 and TRBJ2-1, the CDR3 gives the full variable domain: GAGVSQSPSNKVTEKGKDVELRCDPISGHTALYWYRQSLGQGLEFLIYFQGNSAPDKSGLPSDRFSAERTGGSVSTLTIQRTQQEDSAVYLCASSAGLGSYNEQFFGPGTRLTVL.